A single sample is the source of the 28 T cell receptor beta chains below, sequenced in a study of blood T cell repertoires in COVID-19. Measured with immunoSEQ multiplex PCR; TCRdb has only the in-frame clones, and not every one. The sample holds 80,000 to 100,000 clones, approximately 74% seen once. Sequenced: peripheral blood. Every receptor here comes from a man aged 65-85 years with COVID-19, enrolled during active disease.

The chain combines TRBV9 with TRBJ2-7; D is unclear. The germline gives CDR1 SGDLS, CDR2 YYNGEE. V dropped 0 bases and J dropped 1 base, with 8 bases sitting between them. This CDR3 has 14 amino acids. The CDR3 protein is CASSVGSRSYEQYF. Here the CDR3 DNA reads TGTGCCAGCAGCGTAGGATCCCGGTCCTACGAGCAGTACTTC.

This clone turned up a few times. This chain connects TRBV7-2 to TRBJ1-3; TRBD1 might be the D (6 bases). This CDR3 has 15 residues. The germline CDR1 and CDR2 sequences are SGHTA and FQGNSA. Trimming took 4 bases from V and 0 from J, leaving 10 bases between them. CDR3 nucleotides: TGTGCCAGCAGCTACAGGGCTAGCTCTGGAAACACCATATATTTT. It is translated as CASSYRASSGNTIYF.

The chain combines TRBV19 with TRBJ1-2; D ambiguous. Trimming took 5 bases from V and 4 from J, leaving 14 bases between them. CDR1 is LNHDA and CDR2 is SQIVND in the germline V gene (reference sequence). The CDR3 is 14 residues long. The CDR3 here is CASSPQQTFYGYTF. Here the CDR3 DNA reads TGTGCCAGTAGTCCCCAGCAGACTTTCTATGGCTACACCTTC.

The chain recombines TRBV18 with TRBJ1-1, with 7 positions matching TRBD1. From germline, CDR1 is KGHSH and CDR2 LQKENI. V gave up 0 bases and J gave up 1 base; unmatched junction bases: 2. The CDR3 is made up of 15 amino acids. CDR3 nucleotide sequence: TGTGCCAGCTCACCACCGGGGACAGAGAACACTGAAGCTTTCTTT. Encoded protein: CASSPPGTENTEAFF.

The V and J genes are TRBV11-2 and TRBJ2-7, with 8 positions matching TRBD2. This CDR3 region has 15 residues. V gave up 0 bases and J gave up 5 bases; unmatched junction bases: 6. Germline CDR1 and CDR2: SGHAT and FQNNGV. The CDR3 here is CASSLDGRAFHEQYF. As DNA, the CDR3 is TGTGCCAGCAGCTTAGACGGGAGGGCGTTCCACGAGCAGTACTTC.

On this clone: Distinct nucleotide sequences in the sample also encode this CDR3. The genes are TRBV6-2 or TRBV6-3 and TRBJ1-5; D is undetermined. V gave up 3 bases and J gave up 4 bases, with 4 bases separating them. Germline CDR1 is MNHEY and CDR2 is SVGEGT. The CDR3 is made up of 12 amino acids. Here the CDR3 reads CASSYQNQPQHF. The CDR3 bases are TGTGCCAGCAGTTATCAAAATCAGCCCCAGCATTTT.

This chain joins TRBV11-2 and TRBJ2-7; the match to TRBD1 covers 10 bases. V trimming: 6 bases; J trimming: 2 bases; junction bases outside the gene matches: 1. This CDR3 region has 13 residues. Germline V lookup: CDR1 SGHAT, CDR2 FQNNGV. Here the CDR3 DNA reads TGTGCCAGCAGAGGACAGGGGGCCTACGAGCAGTACTTC. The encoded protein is CASRGQGAYEQYF.

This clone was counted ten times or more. CDR3 region: CASSLWGRSTGELFF. In DNA, the CDR3 is TGTGCCAGCAGTTTATGGGGGCGCAGCACCGGGGAGCTGTTTTTT. The gene calls are TRBV27 and TRBJ2-2, with a possible D match to TRBD1 (6 bases). Trimming removed 1 base from V and 4 bases from J, with 10 bases in between. The CDR3 has 15 residues. Germline CDR1 is MNHEY and CDR2 is SMNVEV (reference sequence).

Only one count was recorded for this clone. The chain's CDR3 is CASSSYRGTAAGELFF. The CDR3 DNA follows: TGTGCCAGCAGCTCTTATCGTGGGACAGCCGCCGGGGAGCTGTTTTTT. The chain links TRBV11-3 to TRBJ2-2, with 7 bases identical to TRBD1. CDR3 size: 16 residues. The germline gives CDR1 SGHNT, CDR2 YENEEA. Trimming removed 4 bases from V and 6 bases from J; junction bases left unmatched: 11. Together with reference TRBV11-3 and TRBJ2-2, the CDR3 gives the full variable domain: EAGVVQSPRYKIIEKKQPVAFWCNPISGHNTLYWYLQNLGQGPELLIRYENEEAVDDSQLPKDRFSAERLKGVDSTLKIQPAELGDSAVYLCASSSYRGTAAGELFFGEGSRLTVL.

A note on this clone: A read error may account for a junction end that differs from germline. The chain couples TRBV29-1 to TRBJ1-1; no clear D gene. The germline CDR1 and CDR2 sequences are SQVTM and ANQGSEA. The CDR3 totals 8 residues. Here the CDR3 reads CSVDYGIF. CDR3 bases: TGCAGCGTTGATTACGGTATATTT. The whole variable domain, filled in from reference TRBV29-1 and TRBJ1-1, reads SAVISQKPSRDICQRGTSLTIQCQVDSQVTMMFWYRQQPGQSLTLIATANQGSEATYESGFVIDKFPISRPNLTFSTLTVSNMSPEDSSIYLCSVDYGIFGQGTRLTVV.

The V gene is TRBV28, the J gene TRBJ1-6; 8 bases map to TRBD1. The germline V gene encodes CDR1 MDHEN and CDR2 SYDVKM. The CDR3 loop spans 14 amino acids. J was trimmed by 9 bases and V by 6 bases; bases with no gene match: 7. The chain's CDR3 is CASRSGQGGSPLHF. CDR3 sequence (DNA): TGTGCCAGCAGATCCGGACAGGGTGGTTCACCCCTCCACTTT.

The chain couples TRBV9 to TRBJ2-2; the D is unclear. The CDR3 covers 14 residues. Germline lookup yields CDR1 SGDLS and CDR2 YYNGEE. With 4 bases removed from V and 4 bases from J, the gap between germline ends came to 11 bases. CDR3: CASSLLRVTGELFF. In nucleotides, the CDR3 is TGTGCCAGCAGCCTCCTTCGGGTCACCGGGGAGCTGTTTTTT.

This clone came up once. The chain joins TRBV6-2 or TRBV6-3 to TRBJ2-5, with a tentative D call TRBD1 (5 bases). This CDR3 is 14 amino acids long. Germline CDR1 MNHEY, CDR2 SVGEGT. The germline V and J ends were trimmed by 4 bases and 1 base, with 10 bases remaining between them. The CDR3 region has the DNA TGTGCCAGCAGTTGGGGCCAGACCCAAGAGACCCAGTACTTC. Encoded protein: CASSWGQTQETQYF.

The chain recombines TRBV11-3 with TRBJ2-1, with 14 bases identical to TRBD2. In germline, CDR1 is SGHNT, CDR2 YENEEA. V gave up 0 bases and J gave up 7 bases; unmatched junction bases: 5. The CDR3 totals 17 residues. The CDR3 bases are TGTGCCAGCAGCTTAGATGTGACTAGCGGGAGGGGGAATGAGCAGTTCTTC. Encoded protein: CASSLDVTSGRGNEQFF.

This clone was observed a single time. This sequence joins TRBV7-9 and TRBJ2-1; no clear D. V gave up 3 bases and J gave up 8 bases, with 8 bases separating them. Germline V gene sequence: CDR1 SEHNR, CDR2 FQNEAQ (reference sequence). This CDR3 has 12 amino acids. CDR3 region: CASSFTSDEQFF. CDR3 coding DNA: TGTGCCAGCAGCTTTACTTCGGATGAGCAGTTCTTC.

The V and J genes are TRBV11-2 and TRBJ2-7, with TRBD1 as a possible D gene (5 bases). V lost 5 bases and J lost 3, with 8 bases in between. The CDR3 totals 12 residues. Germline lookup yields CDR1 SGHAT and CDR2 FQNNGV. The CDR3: CASSDQGYEQYF. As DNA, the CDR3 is TGTGCCAGCAGCGACCAGGGCTACGAGCAGTACTTC. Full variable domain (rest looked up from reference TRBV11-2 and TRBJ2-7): EAGVAQSPRYKIIEKRQSVAFWCNPISGHATLYWYQQILGQGPKLLIQFQNNGVVDDSQLPKDRFSAERLKGVDSTLKIQPAKLEDSAVYLCASSDQGYEQYFGPGTRLTVT.

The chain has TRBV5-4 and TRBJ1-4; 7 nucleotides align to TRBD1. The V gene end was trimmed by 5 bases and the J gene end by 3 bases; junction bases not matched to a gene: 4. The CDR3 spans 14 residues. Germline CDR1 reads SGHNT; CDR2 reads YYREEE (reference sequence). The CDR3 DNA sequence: TGTGCCAGCAGTTCCGGGACAGCTAATGAAAAACTGTTTTTT. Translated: CASSSGTANEKLFF.

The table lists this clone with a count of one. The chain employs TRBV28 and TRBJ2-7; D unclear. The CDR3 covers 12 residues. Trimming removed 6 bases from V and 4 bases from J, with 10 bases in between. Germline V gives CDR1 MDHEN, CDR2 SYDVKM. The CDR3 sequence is CASSPKQYEQYF. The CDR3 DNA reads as TGTGCCAGCAGCCCCAAACAATACGAGCAGTACTTC.

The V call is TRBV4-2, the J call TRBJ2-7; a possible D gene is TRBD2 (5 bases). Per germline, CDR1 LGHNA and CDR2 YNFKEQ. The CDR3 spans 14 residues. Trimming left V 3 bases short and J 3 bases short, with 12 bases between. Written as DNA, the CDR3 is TGTGCCAGCAGCCAGGGAGTGCCGGTCTACGAGCAGTACTTC. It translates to CASSQGVPVYEQYF.

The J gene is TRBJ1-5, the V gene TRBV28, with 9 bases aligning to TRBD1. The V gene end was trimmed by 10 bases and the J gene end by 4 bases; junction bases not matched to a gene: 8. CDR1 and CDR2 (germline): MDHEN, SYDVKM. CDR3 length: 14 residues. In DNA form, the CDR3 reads TGTGCCAACCAAAGGACAGGGGAGAATCAGCCCCAGCATTTT. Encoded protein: CANQRTGENQPQHF.

The CDR3 DNA follows: TGTGCCAGCGTAGACCGGGACTACGAGCAGTACTTC. This sequence encodes CASVDRDYEQYF. This rearrangement joins TRBV28 to TRBJ2-7, with a weak D call TRBD2 (5 bases). The CDR3 loop spans 12 amino acids. In germline, CDR1 is MDHEN, CDR2 SYDVKM. V was cut by 8 bases and J by 3 bases, with 11 bases left in between. The variable domain in full, completed from reference TRBV28 and TRBJ2-7, reads DVKVTQSSRYLVKRTGEKVFLECVQDMDHENMFWYRQDPGLGLRLIYFSYDVKMKEKGDIPEGYSVSREKKERFSLILESASTNQTSMYLCASVDRDYEQYFGPGTRLTVT.

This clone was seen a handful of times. This CDR3 is CASSQYDRGLGNTIYF. In DNA form, the CDR3 reads TGTGCCAGCAGCCAATACGACAGGGGGCTTGGAAACACCATATATTTT. This chain links TRBV4-2 with TRBJ1-3; 10 bases match TRBD1. The germline V gene has CDR1 LGHNA and CDR2 YNFKEQ. V lost 2 bases, J lost 3 bases, and 4 bases stayed unmatched. The CDR3 covers 16 residues.

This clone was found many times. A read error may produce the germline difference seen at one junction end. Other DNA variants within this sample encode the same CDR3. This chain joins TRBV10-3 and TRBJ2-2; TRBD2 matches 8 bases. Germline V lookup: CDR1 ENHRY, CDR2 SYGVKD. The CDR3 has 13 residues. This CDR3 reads CPITGGAAGELFF. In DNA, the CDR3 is TGTCCCATCACCGGGGGGGCAGCGGGGGAGCTGTTTTTT.

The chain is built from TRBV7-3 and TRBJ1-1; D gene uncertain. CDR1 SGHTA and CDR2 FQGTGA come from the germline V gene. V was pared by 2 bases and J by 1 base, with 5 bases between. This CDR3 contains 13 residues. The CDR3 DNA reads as TGTGCCAGCAGCTTATTAGCGAACACTGAAGCTTTCTTT. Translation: CASSLLANTEAFF.

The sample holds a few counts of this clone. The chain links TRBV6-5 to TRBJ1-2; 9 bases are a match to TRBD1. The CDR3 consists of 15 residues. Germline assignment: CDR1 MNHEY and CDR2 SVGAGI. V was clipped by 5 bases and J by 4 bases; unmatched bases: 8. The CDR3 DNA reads TGTGCCAGCAGTCGGCCGGGACAGGGCCCCTATGGCTACACCTTC. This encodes CASSRPGQGPYGYTF.

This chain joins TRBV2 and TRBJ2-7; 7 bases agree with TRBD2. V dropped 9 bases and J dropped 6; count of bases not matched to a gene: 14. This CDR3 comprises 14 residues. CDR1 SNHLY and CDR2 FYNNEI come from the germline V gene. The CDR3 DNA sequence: TGTGCCAGAACCCTTTCAGAGGGGAGGGGCGAGCAGTACTTC. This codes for CARTLSEGRGEQYF.

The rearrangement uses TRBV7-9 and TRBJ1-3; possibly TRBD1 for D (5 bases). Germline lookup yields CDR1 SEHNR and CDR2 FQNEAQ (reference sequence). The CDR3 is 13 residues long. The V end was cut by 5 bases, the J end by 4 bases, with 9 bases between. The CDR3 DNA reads TGTGCCAGCAGCCCCCGACAGGGAAACACCATATATTTT. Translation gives CASSPRQGNTIYF.

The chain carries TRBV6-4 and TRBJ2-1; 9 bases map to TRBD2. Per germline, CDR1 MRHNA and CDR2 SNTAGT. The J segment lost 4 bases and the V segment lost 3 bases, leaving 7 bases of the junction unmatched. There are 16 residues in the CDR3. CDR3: CASSETSGLSYNEQFF. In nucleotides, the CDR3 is TGTGCCAGCAGTGAAACTAGCGGGCTTTCTTACAATGAGCAGTTCTTC.